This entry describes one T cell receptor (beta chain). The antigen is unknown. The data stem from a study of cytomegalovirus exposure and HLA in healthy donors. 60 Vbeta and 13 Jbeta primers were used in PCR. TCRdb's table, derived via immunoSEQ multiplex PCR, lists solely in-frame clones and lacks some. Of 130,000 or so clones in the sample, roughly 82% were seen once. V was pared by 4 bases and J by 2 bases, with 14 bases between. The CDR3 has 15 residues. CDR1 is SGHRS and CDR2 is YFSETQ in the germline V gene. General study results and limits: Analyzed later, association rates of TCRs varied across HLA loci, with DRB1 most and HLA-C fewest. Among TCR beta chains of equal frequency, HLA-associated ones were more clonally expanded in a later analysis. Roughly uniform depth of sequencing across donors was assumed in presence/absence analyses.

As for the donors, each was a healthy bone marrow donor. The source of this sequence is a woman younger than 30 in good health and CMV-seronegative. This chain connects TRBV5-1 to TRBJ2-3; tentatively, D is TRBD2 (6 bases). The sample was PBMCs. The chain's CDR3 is CASSPGLATTDTQYF. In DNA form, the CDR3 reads TGCGCCAGCAGCCCGGGACTCGCAACCACAGATACGCAGTATTTT.